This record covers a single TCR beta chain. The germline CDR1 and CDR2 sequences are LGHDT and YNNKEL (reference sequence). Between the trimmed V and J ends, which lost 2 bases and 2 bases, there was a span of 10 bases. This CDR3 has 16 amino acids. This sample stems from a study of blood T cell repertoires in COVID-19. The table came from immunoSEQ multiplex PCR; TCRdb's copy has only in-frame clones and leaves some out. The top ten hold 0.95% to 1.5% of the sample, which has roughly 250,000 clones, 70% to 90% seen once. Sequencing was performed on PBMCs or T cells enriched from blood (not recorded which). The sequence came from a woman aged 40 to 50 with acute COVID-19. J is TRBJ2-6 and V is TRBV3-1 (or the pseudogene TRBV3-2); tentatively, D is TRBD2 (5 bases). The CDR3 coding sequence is TGTGCCAGCAGCCAATCTCCGGGAACTGGGGCCAACGTCCTGACTTTC. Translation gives CASSQSPGTGANVLTF.